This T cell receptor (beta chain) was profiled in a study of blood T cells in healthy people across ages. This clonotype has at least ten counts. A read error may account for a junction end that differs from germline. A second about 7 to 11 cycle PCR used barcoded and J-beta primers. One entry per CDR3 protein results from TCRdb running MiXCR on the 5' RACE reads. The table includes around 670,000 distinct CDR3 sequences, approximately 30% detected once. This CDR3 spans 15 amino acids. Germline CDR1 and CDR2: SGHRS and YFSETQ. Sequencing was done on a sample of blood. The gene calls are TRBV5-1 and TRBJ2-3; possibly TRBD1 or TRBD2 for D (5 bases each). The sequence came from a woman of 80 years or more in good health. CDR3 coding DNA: TGTGCCAGCAGCTTAGGAGGTGGGGGAACAGATACGCAGTATTTT. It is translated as CASSLGGGGTDTQYF.